Listed here is a single T cell receptor beta chain. The entry originates in a study of regulatory T cells in long-lasting Graves disease. Investigators prepared the TCR beta libraries by applying iRepertoire HTBI primers and Arm-PCR of CDR3 regions. TCRdb re-called the multiplex PCR reads with MiXCR, one entry per CDR3 protein. This sample yields hundreds of thousands of distinct CDR3 sequences, of which roughly 13% are seen a single time; about 9.1% belongs to the top ten. Sample time point: newly diagnosed GD, antithyroid drugs for less than 3 months. PBMC-derived RNA was used for the TCR library. Germline V CDR1 and CDR2: SQVTM, ANQGSEA. V shed 5 bases and J shed 2 bases, with 13 bases lying between them. This CDR3 is built from 14 residues. The data also belong to a second study, concerning T cells in Graves' hyperthyroidism and ophthalmopathy. That source notes: Participants, patients aged 18 to 65, had newly diagnosed hyperthyroidism with a duration under 2 months. Most thyroid clonotypes expanded above 0.001 appeared in blood too.

The chain links TRBV29-1 to TRBJ2-1, with a tentative D call TRBD2 (6 bases). Sequencing was performed on peripheral blood mononuclear cells (PBMCs), taken at new diagnosis, from a patient treated with antithyroid drugs. This clonotype was obtained from a man aged 25-45 years with Graves disease. For the CDR3, the DNA is TGCAGCGTTTCTCTAGCGCCCACCTACAATGAGCAGTTCTTC. Protein product: CSVSLAPTYNEQFF.